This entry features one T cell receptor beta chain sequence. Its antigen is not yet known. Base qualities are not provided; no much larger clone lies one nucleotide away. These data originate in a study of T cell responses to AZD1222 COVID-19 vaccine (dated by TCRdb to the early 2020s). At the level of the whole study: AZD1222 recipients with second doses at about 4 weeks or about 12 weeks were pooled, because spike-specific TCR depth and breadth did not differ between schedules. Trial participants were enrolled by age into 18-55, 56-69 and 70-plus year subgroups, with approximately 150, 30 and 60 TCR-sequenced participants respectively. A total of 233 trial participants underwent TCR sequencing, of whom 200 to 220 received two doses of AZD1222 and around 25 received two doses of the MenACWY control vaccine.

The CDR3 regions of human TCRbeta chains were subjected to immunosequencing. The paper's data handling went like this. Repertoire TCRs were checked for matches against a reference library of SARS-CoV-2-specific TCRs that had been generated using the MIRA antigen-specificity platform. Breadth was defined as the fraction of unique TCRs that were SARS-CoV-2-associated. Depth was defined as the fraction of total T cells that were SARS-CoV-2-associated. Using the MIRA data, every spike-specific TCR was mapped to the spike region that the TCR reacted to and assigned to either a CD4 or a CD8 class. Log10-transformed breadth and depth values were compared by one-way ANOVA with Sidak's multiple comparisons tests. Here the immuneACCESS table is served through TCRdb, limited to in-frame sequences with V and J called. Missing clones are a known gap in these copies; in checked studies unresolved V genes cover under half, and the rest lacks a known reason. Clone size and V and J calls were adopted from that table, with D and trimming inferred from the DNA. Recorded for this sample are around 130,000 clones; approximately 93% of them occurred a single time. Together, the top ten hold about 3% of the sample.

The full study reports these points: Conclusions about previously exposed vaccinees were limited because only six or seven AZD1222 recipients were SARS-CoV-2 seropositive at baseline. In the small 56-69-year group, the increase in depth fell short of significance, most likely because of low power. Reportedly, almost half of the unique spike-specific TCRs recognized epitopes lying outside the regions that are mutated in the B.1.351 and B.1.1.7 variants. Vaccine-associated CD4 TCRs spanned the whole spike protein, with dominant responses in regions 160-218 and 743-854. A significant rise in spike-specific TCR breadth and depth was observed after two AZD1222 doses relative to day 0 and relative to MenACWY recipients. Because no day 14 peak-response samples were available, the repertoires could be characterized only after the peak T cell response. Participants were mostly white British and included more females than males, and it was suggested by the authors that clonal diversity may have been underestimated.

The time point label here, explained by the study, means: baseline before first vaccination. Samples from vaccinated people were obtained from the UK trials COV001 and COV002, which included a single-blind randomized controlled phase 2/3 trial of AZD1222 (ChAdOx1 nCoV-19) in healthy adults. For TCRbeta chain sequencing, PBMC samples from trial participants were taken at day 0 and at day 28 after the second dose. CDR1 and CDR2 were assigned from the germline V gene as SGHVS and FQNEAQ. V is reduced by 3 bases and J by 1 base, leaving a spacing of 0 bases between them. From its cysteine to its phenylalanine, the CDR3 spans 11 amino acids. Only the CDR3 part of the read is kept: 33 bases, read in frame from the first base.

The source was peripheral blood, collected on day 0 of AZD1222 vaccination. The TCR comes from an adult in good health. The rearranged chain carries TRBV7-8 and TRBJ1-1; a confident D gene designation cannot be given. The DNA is TGTGCCAGCAGCTTGAACACTGAAGCTTTCTTT. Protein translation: CASSLNTEAFF.